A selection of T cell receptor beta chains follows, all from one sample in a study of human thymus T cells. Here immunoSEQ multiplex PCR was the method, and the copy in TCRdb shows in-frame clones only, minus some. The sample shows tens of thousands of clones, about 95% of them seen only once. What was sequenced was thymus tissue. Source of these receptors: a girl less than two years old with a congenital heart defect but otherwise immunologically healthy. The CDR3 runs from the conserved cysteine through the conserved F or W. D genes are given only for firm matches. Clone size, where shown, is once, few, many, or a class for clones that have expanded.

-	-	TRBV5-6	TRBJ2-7	TGTGCCAGCAGCTGTGCGGTCGTCCGGGACTTCTTCTACGAGCAGTACTTC	CASSCAVVRDFFYEQYF
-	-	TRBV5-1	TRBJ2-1	TGCGCCAGCAGCTTCCAAGGGGGAACCTACAATGAGCAGTTCTTC	CASSFQGGTYNEQFF
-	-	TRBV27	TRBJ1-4	TGTAAGGGACCAACTAATGAAAAACTGTTTTTT	CKGPTNEKLFF
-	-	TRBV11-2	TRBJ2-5	TGTGCCAGCAGCTTAGATTGGCGGCAGAAGGAGACCCAGTACTTC	CASSLDWRQKETQYF
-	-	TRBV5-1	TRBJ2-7	TGCGCCAGCAGCCCCGTCCCCTCTCGGTGGGAGCAGTACTTC	CASSPVPSRWEQYF
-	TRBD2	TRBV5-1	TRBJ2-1	TGCGCCAGCAGCTTGGGACTAGCGGGAGGTGAGCAGTTCTTC	CASSLGLAGGEQFF
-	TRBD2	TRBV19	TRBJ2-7	TGTGCCAGTAGTACCGAGCGGGAGGGCCGAAACGAGCAGTACTTC	CASSTEREGRNEQYF
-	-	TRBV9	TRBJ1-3	TGTGCCAGCAGCGTCCTCCCGTCCGGAAACACCATATATTTT	CASSVLPSGNTIYF
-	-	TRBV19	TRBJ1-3	TGTGCCAGTAGTAAACCAGACAGGCAGGGCGCACTATATTTT	CASSKPDRQGALYF
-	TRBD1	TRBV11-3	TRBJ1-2	TGTGCCAGCAGGCTCAGGGGGAAAGGCTACACCTTC	CASRLRGKGYTF
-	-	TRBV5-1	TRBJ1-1	TGCGCCAGCAGCCCTGCGGGGAGAAGGGACACTGAAGCTTTCTTT	CASSPAGRRDTEAFF
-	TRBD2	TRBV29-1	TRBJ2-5	TGCAGCGTCCGAAGGACTAGCGGGAGGCCAGCCACCCAGTACTTC	CSVRRTSGRPATQYF
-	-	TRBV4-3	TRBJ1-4	TGCGCCAGCAGCCAAGGGGACGCAACTAATGAAAAACTGTTTTTT	CASSQGDATNEKLFF
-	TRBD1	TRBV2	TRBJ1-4	TGTGCCAGCAGGGGGGACAGGCTGGAATTT	CASRGDRLEF
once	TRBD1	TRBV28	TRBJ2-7	TGTGCCAGCAGTTTATCGATTTTTCCCCGACAGGGGCAAGAGCAGTACTTC	CASSLSIFPRQGQEQYF
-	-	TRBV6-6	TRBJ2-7	TGTGCCAGCAGTTATAGTGAGGGCAGAGTCTACGAGCAGTACTTC	CASSYSEGRVYEQYF
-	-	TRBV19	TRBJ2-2	TGTGCCAGTACCCTGGGGACCGGGGAGCTGTTTTTT	CASTLGTGELFF
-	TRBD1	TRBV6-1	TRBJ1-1	TGTGCCGGGGGGGCAGGGGGCCTCGTGAACACTGAAGCTTTCTTT	CAGGAGGLVNTEAFF
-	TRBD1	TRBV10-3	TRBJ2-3	TGTGCCCTCGGACAGGGGAGCACAGATACGCAGTATTTT	CALGQGSTDTQYF
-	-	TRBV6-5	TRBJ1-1	TGTGCCAGCAGTTACTCGAGAAGGAACACTGAAGCTTTCTTT	CASSYSRRNTEAFF
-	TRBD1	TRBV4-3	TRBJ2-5	TGCGCCAGCAGCCTTACGACAGGGCCGGAGACCCAGTACTTC	CASSLTTGPETQYF
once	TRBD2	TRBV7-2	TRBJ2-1	TGTGCCAGCAGCTACATGACGGGGGGGCAGTTCTTC	CASSYMTGGQFF
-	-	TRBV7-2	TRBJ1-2	TGTGCCAGCGGGGCAGGGGATAGCTATGGCTACACCTTC	CASGAGDSYGYTF
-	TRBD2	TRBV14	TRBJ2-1	TGTGCCAGCAATTCTGGCGGGAGGGCTCATGAGCAGTTCTTC	CASNSGGRAHEQFF
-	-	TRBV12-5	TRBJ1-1	TGTGCTAGTAGAGATTCAGGTTTGAACACTGAAGCTTTCTTT	CASRDSGLNTEAFF
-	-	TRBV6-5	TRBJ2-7	TGTGCCAGCAGAAAAGGGGCCTACGAGCAGTACTTC	CASRKGAYEQYF
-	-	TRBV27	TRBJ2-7	TGTGCCAGCAGTTTCGGGGATAGCTCCTACGAGCAGTACTTC	CASSFGDSSYEQYF
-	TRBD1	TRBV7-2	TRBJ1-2	TGTGCCAGCAGCTTTCCAAAGGGGACAGGGAGATCTGGCTACACCTTC	CASSFPKGTGRSGYTF
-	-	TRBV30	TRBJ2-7	TGTGCCTGGAGGTTCCTGGGCGAGCAGTACTTC	CAWRFLGEQYF
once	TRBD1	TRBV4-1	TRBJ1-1	TGCGCCAGCGCCCTGGACAGGGGTTGGACTGAAGCTTTCTTT	CASALDRGWTEAFF
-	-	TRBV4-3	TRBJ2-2	TGCGCCAGCAGCAAACCGGCCGAGGGGGTCACCGGGGAGCTGTTTTTT	CASSKPAEGVTGELFF
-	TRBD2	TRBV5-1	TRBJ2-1	TGCGCCAGCAGCTTGAGGACTAGCGGGTGGACCTACAATGAGCAGTTCTTC	CASSLRTSGWTYNEQFF
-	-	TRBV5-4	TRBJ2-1	TGTGCCAGCAGCGGTAGGGGAGCCAACCCCCACAATGAGCAGTTCTTC	CASSGRGANPHNEQFF
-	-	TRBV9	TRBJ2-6	TGTGCCAGCAGCGTAGACGGGTGGGGACACTCTGGGGCCAACGTCCTGACTTTC	CASSVDGWGHSGANVLTF
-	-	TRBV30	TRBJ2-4	TGTGCCTGGAGTGTACGAGGGAACAGGGGACTCCTTTTAGCCAAAAACATTCAGTACTTC	CAWSVRGNRGLLLAKNIQYF
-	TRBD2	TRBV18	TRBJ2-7	TGTGCCAGCTCACTCCAGCGGGAGGGCCCCTACGAGCAGTACTTC	CASSLQREGPYEQYF
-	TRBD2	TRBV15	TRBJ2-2	TGTGCCACCAGCAGAGAGCCAGCGGGAAAGGGCACCGGGGAGCTGTTTTTT	CATSREPAGKGTGELFF
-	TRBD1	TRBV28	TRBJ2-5	TGTGCCAGCAGTTCGGATGGTGAGGGGGACAGGGGGCGAGAGACCCAGTACTTC	CASSSDGEGDRGRETQYF
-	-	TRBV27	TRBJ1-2	TGTGCCAGCAGTTCCCATTCCCACCGTACGACGGCCACCTATGGCTACACCTTC	CASSSHSHRTTATYGYTF
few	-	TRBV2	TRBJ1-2	TGTGCCAGCTGCTTATCGGCCAACTATGGCTACACCTTC	CASCLSANYGYTF
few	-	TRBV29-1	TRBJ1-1	TGCAGCGTCCGGAACACTGAAGCTTTCTTT	CSVRNTEAFF
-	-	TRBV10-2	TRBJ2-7	TGCGCCAGCACTAAACTAGATCCCACCTACGAGCAGTACTTC	CASTKLDPTYEQYF
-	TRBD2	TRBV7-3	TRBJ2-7	TGTGCCAGCAGCCCCAGCGGGACCTACGAGCAGTACTTC	CASSPSGTYEQYF
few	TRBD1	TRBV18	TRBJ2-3	TGTGCCAGCTCACCCCCTGACGACAGGGCTACCACAGATACGCAGTATTTT	CASSPPDDRATTDTQYF
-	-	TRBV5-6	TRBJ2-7	TGTGCCAGCAGCTTGTGGGTTTCCTCCTACGAGCAGTACTTC	CASSLWVSSYEQYF
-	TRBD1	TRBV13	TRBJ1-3	TGTGCCAGCAGTCCGGACAGGGGCGCTGGAAACACCATATATTTT	CASSPDRGAGNTIYF
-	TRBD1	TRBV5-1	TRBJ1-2	TGCGCCAGCAGCTTGGAGGGACAGGGGATCGGTGGCTACACCTTC	CASSLEGQGIGGYTF
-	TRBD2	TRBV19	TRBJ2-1	TGTGCCAGTAGTATACGGGGCGTGGCGGGAGGTCATGAGCAGTTCTTC	CASSIRGVAGGHEQFF
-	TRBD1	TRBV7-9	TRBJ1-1	TGTGCCAGCAGCTTAACCGGGACAGGGGGAATCATGAACACTGAAGCTTTCTTT	CASSLTGTGGIMNTEAFF
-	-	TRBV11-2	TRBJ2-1	TGTGCCAGCAGCTTAGATGGGGCTAGCTCCTACAATGAGCAGTTCTTC	CASSLDGASSYNEQFF
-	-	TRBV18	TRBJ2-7	TGTGCCAGCTCACCATTTGGGGCCCCGGGTACAAGACTCTACGAGCAGTACTTC	CASSPFGAPGTRLYEQYF
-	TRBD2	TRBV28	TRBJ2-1	TGTGCCAGCAATACTAGCGTCCCTTACAATGAGCAGTTCTTC	CASNTSVPYNEQFF